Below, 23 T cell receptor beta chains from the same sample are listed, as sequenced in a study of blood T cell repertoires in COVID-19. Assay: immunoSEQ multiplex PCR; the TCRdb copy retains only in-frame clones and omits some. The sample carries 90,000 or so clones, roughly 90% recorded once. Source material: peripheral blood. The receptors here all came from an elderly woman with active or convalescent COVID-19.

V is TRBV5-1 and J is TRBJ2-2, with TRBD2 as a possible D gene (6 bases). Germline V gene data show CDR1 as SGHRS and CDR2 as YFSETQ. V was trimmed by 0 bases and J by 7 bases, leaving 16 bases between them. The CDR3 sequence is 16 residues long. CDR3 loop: CASSLAGTRRGGELFF. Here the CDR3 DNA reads TGCGCCAGCAGCTTGGCCGGGACTCGAAGGGGCGGGGAGCTGTTTTTT.

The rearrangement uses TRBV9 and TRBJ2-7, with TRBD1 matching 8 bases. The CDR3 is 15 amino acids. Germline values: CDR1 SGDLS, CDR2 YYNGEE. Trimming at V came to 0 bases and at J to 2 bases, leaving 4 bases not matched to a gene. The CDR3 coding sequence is TGTGCCAGCAGCGTAGGGACAGGGCACACCTACGAGCAGTACTTC. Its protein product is CASSVGTGHTYEQYF.

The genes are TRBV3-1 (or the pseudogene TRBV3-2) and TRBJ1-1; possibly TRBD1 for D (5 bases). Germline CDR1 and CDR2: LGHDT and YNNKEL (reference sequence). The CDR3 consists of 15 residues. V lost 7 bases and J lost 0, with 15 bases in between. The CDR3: CASNPAGILNTEAFF. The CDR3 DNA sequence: TGTGCCAGCAACCCAGCAGGGATTTTGAACACTGAAGCTTTCTTT.

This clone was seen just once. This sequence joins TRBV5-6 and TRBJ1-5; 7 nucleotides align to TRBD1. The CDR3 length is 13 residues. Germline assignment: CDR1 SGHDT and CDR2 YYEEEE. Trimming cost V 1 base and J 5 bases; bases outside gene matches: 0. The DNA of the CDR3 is TGTGCCAGCAGCTTGACAGGGGATCAGCCCCAGCATTTT. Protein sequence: CASSLTGDQPQHF.

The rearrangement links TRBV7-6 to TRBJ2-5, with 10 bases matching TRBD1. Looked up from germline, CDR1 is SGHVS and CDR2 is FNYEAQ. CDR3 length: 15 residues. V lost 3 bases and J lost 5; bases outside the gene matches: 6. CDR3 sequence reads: CASSFRDRGWETQYF. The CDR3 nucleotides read TGTGCCAGCAGCTTTCGGGACAGGGGATGGGAGACCCAGTACTTC.

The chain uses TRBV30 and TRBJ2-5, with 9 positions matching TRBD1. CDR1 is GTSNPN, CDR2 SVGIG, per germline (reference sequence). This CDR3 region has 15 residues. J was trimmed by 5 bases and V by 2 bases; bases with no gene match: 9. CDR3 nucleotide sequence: TGTGCCTGGAGTCTGGGGACAGGGCTTGGGGAGACCCAGTACTTC. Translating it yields CAWSLGTGLGETQYF.

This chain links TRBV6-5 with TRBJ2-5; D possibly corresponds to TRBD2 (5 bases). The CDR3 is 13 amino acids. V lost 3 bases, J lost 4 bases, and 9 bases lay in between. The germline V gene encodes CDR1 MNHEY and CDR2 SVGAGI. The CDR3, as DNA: TGTGCCAGCAGTTATAATGCGGGAGAGACCCAGTACTTC. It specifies CASSYNAGETQYF.

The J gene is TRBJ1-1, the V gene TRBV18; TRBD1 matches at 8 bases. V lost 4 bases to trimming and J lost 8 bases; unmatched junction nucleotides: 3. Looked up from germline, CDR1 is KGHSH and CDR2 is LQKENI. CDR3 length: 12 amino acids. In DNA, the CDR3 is TGTGCCAGCTCACTTGGGACAGGAGAAGCTTTCTTT. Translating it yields CASSLGTGEAFF.

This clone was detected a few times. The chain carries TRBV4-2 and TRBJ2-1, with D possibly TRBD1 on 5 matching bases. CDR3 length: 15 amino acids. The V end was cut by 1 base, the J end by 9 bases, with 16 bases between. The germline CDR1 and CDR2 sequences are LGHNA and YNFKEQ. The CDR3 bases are TGTGCCAGCAGCCAAGGGGAAGGGGCGAGGACTGAGCAGTTCTTC. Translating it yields CASSQGEGARTEQFF.

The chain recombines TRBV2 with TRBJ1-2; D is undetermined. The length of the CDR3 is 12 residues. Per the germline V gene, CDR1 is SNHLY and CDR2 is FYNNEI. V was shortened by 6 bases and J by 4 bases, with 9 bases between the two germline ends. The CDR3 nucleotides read TGTGCCAGCAGGGAGGGATCCTATGGCTACACCTTC. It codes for CASREGSYGYTF.

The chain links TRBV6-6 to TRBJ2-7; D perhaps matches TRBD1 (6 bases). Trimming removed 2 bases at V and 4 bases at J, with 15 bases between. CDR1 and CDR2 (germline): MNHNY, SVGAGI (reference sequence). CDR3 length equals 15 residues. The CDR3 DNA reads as TGTGCCAGCAGTTACCCCGGGACACAAGTGTACGAGCAGTACTTC. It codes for CASSYPGTQVYEQYF.

CDR3 nucleotides: TGTGCCAGCAGCTCCGGACAGAATGAGCAGTTCTTC. Translating gives CASSSGQNEQFF. The chain uses TRBV11-2 and TRBJ2-1; the D gene is possibly TRBD1 (6 bases). The CDR3 is 12 amino acids. Trimming stripped 4 bases from V and 7 bases from J, with 8 bases between. Germline V lookup: CDR1 SGHAT, CDR2 FQNNGV.

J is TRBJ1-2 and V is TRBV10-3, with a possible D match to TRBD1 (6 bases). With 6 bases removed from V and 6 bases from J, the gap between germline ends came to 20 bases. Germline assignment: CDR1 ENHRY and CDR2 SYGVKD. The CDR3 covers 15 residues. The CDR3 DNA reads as TGTGCCATCAGAGGGGGGGGTGAGAGTTCTGATGGCTACACCTTC. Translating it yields CAIRGGGESSDGYTF.

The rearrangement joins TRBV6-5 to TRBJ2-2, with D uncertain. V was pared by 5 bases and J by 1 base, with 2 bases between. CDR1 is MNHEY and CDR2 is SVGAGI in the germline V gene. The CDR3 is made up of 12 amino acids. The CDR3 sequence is CASSRNTGELFF. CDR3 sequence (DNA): TGTGCCAGCAGTCGGAACACCGGGGAGCTGTTTTTT.

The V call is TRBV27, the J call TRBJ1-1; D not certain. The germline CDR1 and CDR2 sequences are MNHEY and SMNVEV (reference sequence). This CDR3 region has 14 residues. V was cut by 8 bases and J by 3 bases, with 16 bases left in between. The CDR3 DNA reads TGTGCCAGCGCACCCCTCTTTGGGCACACTGAAGCTTTCTTT. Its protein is CASAPLFGHTEAFF.

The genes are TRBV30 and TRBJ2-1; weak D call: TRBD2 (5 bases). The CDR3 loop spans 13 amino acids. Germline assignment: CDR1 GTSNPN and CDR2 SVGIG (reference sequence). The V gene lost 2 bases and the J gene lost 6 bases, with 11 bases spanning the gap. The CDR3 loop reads CAWSILTSNEQFF. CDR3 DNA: TGTGCCTGGAGTATACTCACTAGCAATGAGCAGTTCTTC.

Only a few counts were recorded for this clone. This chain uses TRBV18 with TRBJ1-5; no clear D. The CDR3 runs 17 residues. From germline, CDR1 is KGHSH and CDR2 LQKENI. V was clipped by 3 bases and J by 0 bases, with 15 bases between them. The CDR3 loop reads CASSPNEAVYSNQPQHF. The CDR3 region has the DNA TGTGCCAGCTCACCCAATGAGGCAGTCTATAGCAATCAGCCCCAGCATTTT.

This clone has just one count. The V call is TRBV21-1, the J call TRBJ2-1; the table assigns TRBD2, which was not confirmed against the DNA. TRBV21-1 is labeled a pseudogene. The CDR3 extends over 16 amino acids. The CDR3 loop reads CASKGRADRLDNEQFF. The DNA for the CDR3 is TGTGCCAGCAAAGGGAGGGCGGACCGACTGGACAATGAGCAGTTCTTC.

The DNA for the CDR3 is TGTGCCAGCAGCCCGGGACTGTTGAGCTCCTACAATGAGCAGTTCTTC. Protein product: CASSPGLLSSYNEQFF. V usage is TRBV5-8 and J usage is TRBJ2-1; weak D call: TRBD2 (6 bases). V lost 4 bases and J lost 0, with 14 bases in between. CDR3 length: 16 amino acids. Germline assignment: CDR1 SGHTS and CDR2 YDEGEE.

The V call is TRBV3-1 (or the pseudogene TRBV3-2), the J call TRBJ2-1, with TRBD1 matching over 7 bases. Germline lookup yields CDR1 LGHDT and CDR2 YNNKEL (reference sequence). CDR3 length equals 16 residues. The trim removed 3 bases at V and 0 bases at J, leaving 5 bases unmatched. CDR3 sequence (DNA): TGTGCCAGCAGCCACGAGGACAGGACCTCCTACAATGAGCAGTTCTTC. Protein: CASSHEDRTSYNEQFF.

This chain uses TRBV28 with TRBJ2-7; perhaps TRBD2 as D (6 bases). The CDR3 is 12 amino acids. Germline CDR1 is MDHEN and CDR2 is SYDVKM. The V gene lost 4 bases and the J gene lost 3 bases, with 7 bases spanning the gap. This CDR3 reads CASSSEGYEQYF. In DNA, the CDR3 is TGTGCCAGCAGTTCGGAGGGCTACGAGCAGTACTTC.

This CDR3 is CASSQAPSGLNNEQFF. The CDR3 DNA reads TGTGCCAGCAGCCAAGCCCCTAGCGGACTAAACAATGAGCAGTTCTTC. This chain connects TRBV4-2 to TRBJ2-1; TRBD2 agrees at 7 bases. Losses at the gene ends were 1 base for V and 5 bases for J; bases not matched to a gene: 8. The CDR3 runs to 16 residues. Germline V CDR1 and CDR2: LGHNA, YNFKEQ.

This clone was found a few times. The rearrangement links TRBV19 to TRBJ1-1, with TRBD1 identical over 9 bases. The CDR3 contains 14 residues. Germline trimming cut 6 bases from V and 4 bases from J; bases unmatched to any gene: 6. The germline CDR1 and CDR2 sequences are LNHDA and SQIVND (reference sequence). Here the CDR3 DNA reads TGTGCCAGTAGCCCGGGGACAGGGATCACTGAAGCTTTCTTT. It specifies CASSPGTGITEAFF. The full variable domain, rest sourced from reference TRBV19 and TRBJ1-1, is DGGITQSPKYLFRKEGQNVTLSCEQNLNHDAMYWYRQDPGQGLRLIYYSQIVNDFQKGDIAEGYSVSREKKESFPLTVTSAQKNPTAFYLCASSPGTGITEAFFGQGTRLTVV.